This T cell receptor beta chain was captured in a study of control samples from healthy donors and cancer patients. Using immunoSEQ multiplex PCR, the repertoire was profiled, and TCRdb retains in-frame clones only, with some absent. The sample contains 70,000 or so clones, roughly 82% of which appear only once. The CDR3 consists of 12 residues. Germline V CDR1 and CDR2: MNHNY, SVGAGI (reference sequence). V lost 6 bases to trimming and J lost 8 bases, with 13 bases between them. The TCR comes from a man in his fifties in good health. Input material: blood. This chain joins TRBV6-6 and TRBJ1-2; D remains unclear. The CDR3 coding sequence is TGTGCCAGCAGCAACCTTCTAGCAGGCTACACCTTC. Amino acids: CASSNLLAGYTF.